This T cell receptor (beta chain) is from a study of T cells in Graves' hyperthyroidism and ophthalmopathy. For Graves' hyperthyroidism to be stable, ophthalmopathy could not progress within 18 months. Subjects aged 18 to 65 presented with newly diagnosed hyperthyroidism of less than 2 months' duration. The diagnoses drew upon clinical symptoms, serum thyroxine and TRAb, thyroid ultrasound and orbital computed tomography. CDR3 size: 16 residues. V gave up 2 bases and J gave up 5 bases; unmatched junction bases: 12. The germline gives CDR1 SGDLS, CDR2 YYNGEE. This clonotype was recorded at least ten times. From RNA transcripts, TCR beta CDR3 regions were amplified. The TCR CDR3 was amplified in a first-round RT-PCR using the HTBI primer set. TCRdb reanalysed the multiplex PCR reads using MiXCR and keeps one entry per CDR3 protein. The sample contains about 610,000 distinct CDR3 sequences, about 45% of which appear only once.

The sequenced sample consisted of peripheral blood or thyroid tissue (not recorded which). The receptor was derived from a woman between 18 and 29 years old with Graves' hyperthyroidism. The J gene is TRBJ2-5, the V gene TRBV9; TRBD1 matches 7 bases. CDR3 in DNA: TGTGCCAGCAGCGTTAACCCCCAGGGGGTCGGTGAGACCCAGTACTTC. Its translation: CASSVNPQGVGETQYF.